This T cell receptor beta chain is from a study of blood T cell repertoires in COVID-19. TCRdb's table, derived via immunoSEQ multiplex PCR, lists solely in-frame clones and lacks some. The sample comprises approximately 93,000 clones, roughly 79% of which are singletons, and 8.5% to 10% rests with the top ten. This clone was found a few times. The TCR originated in a woman aged 80 or older with acute or convalescent COVID-19. Sequences were obtained from peripheral blood.

The CDR3 reads CASSRWGGEQQPQHF. The CDR3 DNA sequence: TGTGCCAGCAGCCGCTGGGGGGGGGAGCAGCAGCCCCAGCATTTT. This chain joins TRBV5-8 and TRBJ1-5, with D possibly being TRBD1 (5 bases). Trimming took off 4 bases at V and 7 bases at J, with 18 bases between the two ends. Germline V gene data show CDR1 as SGHTS and CDR2 as YDEGEE. This CDR3 is built from 15 residues. The full variable domain, in which reference TRBV5-8 and TRBJ1-5 provide the parts outside the CDR3, is EAGVTQSPTHLIKTRGQQATLRCSPISGHTSVYWYQQALGLGLQFLLWYDEGEERNRGNFPPRFSGRQFPNYSSELNVNALELEDSALYLCASSRWGGEQQPQHFGDGTRLSIL.